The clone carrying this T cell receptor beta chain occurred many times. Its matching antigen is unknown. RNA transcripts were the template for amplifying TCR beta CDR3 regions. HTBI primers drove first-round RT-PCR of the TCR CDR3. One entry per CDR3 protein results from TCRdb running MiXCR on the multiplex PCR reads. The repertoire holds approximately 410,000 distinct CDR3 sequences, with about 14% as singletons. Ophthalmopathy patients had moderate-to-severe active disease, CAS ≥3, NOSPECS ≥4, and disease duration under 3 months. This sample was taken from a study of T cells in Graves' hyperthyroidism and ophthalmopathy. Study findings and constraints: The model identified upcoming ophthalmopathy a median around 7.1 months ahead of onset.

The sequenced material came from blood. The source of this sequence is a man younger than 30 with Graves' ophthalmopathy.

CDR3 region: CASSIQGEDTEAFF. CDR3 bases: TGTGCCAGCTCAATACAGGGAGAGGACACTGAAGCTTTCTTT. The chain recombines TRBV18 with TRBJ1-1, with a weak D call TRBD1 (6 bases). The germline V gene has CDR1 KGHSH and CDR2 LQKENI. The CDR3 extends over 14 amino acids. The V and J ends lost 5 bases and 3 bases respectively, with 13 bases between them.